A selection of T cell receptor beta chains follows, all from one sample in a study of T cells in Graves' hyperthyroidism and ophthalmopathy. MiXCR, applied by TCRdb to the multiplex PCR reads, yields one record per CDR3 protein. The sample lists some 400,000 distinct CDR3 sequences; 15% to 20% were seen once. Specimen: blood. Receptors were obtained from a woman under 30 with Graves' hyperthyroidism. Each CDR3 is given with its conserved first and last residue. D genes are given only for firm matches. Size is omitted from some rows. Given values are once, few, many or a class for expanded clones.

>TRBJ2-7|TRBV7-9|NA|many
CASTGDRDEQYF
TGTGCCAGTACCGGGGATCGGGACGAGCAGTACTTC
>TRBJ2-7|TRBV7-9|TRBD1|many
CASSYGTGSPEQYF
TGTGCCAGCAGCTACGGGACAGGGTCCCCCGAGCAGTACTTC
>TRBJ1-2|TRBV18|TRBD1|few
CASSTDREGYTF
TGTGCCAGCTCGACAGACAGGGAAGGCTACACCTTC
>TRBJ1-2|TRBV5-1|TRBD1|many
CASSLGQGRGNYGYTF
TGCGCCAGCAGCTTGGGACAGGGCCGCGGAAACTATGGCTACACCTTC
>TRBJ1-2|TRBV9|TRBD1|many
CASSASPRGLNYGYTF
TGTGCCAGCAGCGCGAGCCCTAGGGGGCTTAACTATGGCTACACCTTC
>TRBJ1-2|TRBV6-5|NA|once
CASSYRGDRLYGYTF
TGTGCCAGCAGTTACAGGGGCGACCGGCTCTATGGCTACACCTTC
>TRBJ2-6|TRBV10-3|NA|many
CAMSPAPRNSGANVLTF
TGTGCCATGTCCCCCGCCCCAAGGAACTCTGGGGCCAACGTCCTGACTTTC
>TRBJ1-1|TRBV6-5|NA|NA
CASYDNTVAFF
TGTGCCAGCTACGATAACACTGTAGCTTTCTTT
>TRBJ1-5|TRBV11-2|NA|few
CASSFPPGVSSNQPQHF
TGTGCCAGCAGCTTCCCACCGGGGGTCTCTAGCAATCAGCCCCAGCATTTT
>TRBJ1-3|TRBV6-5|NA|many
CASSYGAPGSGNTIYF
TGTGCCAGCAGTTACGGGGCCCCAGGGTCCGGAAACACCATATATTTT
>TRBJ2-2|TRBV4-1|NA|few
CASRHPGKQSGELFF
TGCGCCAGCAGGCACCCAGGGAAGCAGAGCGGGGAGCTGTTTTTT
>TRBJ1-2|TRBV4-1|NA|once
CASRPLGESGYGYTF
TGCGCCAGCAGGCCCCTGGGGGAATCGGGCTATGGCTACACCTTC
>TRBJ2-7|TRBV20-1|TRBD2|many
CSVSDLTSGGFRDSEQYF
TGCAGTGTCAGTGATTTGACTAGCGGGGGGTTTCGGGATTCCGAGCAGTACTTC
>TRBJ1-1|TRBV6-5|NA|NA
CASSYDRCNSEAFF
TGTGCCAGCAGTTACGACAGGTGCAACTCTGAAGCTTTCTTT
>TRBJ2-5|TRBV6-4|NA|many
CASSSQGSGPKETQYF
TGTGCCAGCAGTTCCCAGGGGTCGGGGCCAAAAGAGACCCAGTACTTC
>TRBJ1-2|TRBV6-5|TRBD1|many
CASSLDRADGYTF
TGTGCCAGCAGCTTAGACAGGGCTGATGGCTACACCTTC
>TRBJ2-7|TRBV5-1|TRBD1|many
CASSGDRNYEQYF
TGCGCCAGCAGCGGGGACAGAAATTACGAGCAGTACTTC
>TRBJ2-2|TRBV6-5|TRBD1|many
CASSLASTGLAGELFF
TGTGCCAGCAGTTTGGCCTCGACAGGGTTAGCCGGGGAGCTGTTTTTT
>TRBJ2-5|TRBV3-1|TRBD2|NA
CASSQSRGGSFGGTQYF
TGTGCCAGCAGCCAGAGCCGGGGGGGCTCCTTCGGCGGGACCCAGTACTTC
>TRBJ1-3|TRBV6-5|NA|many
CASSYSGRVGGNTIYF
TGTGCCAGCAGTTACTCGGGGCGGGTCGGTGGAAACACCATATATTTT
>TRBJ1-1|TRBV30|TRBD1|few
CAWDRVNTEAFF
TGTGCCTGGGACAGGGTAAACACTGAAGCTTTCTTT
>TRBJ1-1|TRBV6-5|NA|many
CASSNSWDRAPTEAFF
TGTGCCAGCAGTAACAGTTGGGATCGAGCCCCCACTGAAGCTTTCTTT
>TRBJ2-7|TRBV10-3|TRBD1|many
CAIMSGQGDEQYF
TGTGCCATCATGAGTGGACAGGGGGACGAGCAGTACTTC
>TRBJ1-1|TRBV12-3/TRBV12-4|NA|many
CASSFLIGNTEAFF
TGTGCCAGCAGTTTTTTAATCGGGAACACTGAAGCTTTCTTT
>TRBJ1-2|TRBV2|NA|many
CASSERLGGTNRGYTF
TGTGCCAGCAGTGAACGCCTGGGCGGGACCAACCGGGGCTACACCTTC
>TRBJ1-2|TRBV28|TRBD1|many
CASSLGRPRGYGYTF
TGTGCCAGCAGTTTGGGCAGGCCCAGGGGGTATGGCTACACCTTC
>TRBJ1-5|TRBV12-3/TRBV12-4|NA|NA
CASSSAPGFLGQPQHF
TGTGCCAGCAGCTCCGCCCCGGGGTTTCTCGGACAGCCCCAGCATTTT
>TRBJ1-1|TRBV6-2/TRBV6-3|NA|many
CASSYSRTEAFF
TGTGCCAGCAGTTACTCGCGCACTGAAGCTTTCTTT
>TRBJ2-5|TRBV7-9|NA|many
CASSVYQGETQYF
TGTGCCAGCAGCGTATATCAGGGCGAGACCCAGTACTTC
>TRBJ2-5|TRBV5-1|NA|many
CASSLLVQGGETQYF
TGCGCCAGCAGCCTTCTCGTACAGGGTGGAGAGACCCAGTACTTC
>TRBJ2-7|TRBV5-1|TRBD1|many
CASSGTGVTYEQYF
TGCGCCAGCAGCGGGACAGGGGTAACCTACGAGCAGTACTTC
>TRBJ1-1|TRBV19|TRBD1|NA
CASSIQGTGNTEAFF
TGTGCCAGTAGTATTCAAGGGACAGGTAACACTGAAGCTTTCTTT
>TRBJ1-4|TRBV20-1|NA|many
CSARDQGPTNEKLFF
TGCAGTGCTAGAGATCAGGGGCCAACTAATGAAAAACTGTTTTTT
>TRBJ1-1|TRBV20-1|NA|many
CSAQSWETEAFF
TGCAGTGCCCAGAGTTGGGAGACTGAAGCTTTCTTT
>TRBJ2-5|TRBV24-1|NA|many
CATSDPTGRGVETQYF
TGTGCCACCAGTGACCCTACAGGAAGGGGGGTCGAGACCCAGTACTTC
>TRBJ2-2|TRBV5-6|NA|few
CASSLDGSTGELFF
TGTGCCAGCAGCTTGGATGGGAGCACCGGGGAGCTGTTTTTT
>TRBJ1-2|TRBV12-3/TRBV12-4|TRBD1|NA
CASSLGQAYTNYGYTF
TGTGCCAGCAGTCTGGGACAGGCGTACACTAACTATGGCTACACCTTC
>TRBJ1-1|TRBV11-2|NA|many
CASARQANTEAFF
TGTGCCAGCGCCCGTCAGGCGAACACTGAAGCTTTCTTT
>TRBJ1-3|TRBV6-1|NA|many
CASGGPGNTIYF
TGTGCCAGTGGAGGGCCTGGAAACACCATATATTTT
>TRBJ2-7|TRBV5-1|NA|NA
CASSFDSLGYEQYF
TGCGCCAGCAGCTTTGACAGTTTGGGCTACGAGCAGTACTTC
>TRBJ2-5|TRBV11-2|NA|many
CASSFKPGETQYF
TGTGCCAGCAGCTTTAAGCCCGGAGAGACCCAGTACTTC
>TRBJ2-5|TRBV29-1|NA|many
CSVEDVSVKETQYF
TGCAGCGTTGAAGATGTGTCAGTTAAGGAGACCCAGTACTTC
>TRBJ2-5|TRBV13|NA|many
CASSLGSRQETQYF
TGTGCCAGCAGCTTAGGCTCCAGACAAGAGACCCAGTACTTC
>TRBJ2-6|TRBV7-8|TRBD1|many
CASSFRTGGNSGANVLTF
TGTGCCAGCAGCTTCCGGACAGGGGGGAACTCTGGGGCCAACGTCCTGACTTTC
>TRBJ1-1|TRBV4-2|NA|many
CASSQVGADRNTEAFF
TGTGCCAGCAGCCAAGTGGGGGCAGACAGGAACACTGAAGCTTTCTTT